This T cell receptor beta chain was observed in a study of monozygotic twins with inflammatory bowel disease. Study results and caveats: Reduced clonotype sharing with other individuals was observed in IBD patients relative to healthy twins, especially with disease activity. Differences in immunosuppressive treatment may have been a source of added variability in patient repertoires. Inverse Simpson values showed less TCRbeta diversity in IBD patients than in their healthy co-twins.

On this clonotype: The antigen remains undetermined.

Germline CDR1 and CDR2: MNHEY and SVGEGT. The CDR3 is made up of 12 amino acids. From the 5' RACE reads, TCRdb lists one entry per CDR3 protein and no DNA. With about 300,000 distinct CDR3 sequences in the sample, the ten largest clones hold about 5%. The receptor's source is a human donor with ulcerative colitis or Crohn's disease, or a healthy co-twin of an affected twin (not recorded which). The specimen sequenced was blood. This chain joins TRBV6-2 or TRBV6-3 and TRBJ2-1. The CDR3 sequence: CASSLRRYEQFF.